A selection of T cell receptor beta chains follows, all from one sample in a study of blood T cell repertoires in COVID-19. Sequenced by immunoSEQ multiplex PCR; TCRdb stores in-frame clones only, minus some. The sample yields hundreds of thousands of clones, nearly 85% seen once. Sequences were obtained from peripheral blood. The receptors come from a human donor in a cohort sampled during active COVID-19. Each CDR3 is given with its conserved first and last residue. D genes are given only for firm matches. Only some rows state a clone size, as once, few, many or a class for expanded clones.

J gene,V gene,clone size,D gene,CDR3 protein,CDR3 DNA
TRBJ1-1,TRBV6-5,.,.,CASTPLPGNTEAFF,TGTGCCAGCACCCCTTTACCAGGGAACACTGAAGCTTTCTTT
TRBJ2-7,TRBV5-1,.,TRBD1,CASSLIGQGLSYEQYF,TGCGCCAGCAGCCTGATCGGACAGGGACTTTCCTACGAGCAGTACTTC
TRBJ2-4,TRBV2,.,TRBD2,CASSRGLAGSVRNIQYF,TGTGCCAGCAGTAGAGGACTAGCGGGGAGTGTTAGAAACATTCAGTACTTC
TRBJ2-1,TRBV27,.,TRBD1,CASSLNRGIDEQFF,TGTGCCAGCAGTTTAAACAGGGGTATAGATGAGCAGTTCTTC
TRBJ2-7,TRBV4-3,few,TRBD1,CASSQGTGPRYEQYF,TGCGCCAGCAGCCAAGGGACAGGGCCGCGCTACGAGCAGTACTTC
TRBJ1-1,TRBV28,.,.,CASSFVANTEAFF,TGTGCCAGCAGTTTTGTGGCGAACACTGAAGCTTTCTTT
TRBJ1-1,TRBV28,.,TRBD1,CASSSYPKTGGDTEAFF,TGTGCCAGCAGTTCCTACCCGAAGACAGGGGGGGACACTGAAGCTTTCTTT
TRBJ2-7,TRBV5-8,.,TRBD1,CASSLSRDSYEQYF,TGTGCCAGCAGCTTGTCCCGGGACAGCTACGAGCAGTACTTC
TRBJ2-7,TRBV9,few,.,CASSVGADTSYEQYF,TGTGCCAGCAGCGTAGGGGCAGACACATCCTACGAGCAGTACTTC
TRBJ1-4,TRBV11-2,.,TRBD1,CASSQGQSNEKLFF,TGTGCCAGCAGCCAGGGACAGTCTAATGAAAAACTGTTTTTT
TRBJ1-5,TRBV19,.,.,CASSIKPRGNNQPQHF,TGTGCCAGTAGTATTAAGCCCAGGGGAAATAATCAGCCCCAGCATTTT
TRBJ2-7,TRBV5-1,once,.,CASRLARGATSDYEQYF,TGCGCCAGCAGACTTGCTCGGGGGGCTACCTCAGACTACGAGCAGTACTTC
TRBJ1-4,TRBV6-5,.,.,CASRFRRGEGEKLFF,TGTGCCAGCAGATTTCGCAGGGGAGAGGGAGAAAAACTGTTTTTT
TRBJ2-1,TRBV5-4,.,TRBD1,CASSPTGDTYNEQFF,TGTGCCAGCAGCCCAACAGGGGACACTTACAATGAGCAGTTCTTC
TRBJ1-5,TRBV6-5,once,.,CASSITRGDQPQHF,TGTGCCAGCAGTATAACGCGGGGGGATCAGCCCCAGCATTTT
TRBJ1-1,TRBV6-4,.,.,CASRRGSEAFF,TGTGCCAGCAGGCGGGGATCCGAAGCTTTCTTT
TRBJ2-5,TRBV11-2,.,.,CASSLPRTPVFGETQYF,TGTGCCAGCAGCCTCCCCCGGACACCCGTCTTTGGAGAGACCCAGTACTTC
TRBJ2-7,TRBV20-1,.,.,CSASFARSSYEQYF,TGCAGTGCTAGTTTCGCACGGAGCTCCTACGAGCAGTACTTC
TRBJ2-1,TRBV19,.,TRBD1,CASSLDRGSSYNEQFF,TGTGCCAGTAGTCTCGACAGGGGAAGCTCCTACAATGAGCAGTTCTTC
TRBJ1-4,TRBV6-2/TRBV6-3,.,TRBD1,CASSGQGAAANEKLFF,TGTGCCAGCAGCGGACAGGGGGCGGCGGCGAATGAAAAACTGTTTTTT
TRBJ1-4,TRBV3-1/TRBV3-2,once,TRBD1,CASSPGTANEKLFF,TGTGCCAGCAGCCCCGGGACAGCTAATGAAAAACTGTTTTTT
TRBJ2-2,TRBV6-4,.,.,CASSDKHTGELFF,TGTGCCAGCAGTGATAAACATACCGGGGAGCTGTTTTTT
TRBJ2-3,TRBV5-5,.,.,CASSLALTAGFDTQYF,TGTGCCAGCAGCTTGGCCCTTACGGCAGGGTTCGATACGCAGTATTTT
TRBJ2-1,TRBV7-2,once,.,CASSSAGASNEQFF,TGTGCCAGCTCTAGCGCGGGGGCTTCCAATGAGCAGTTCTTC
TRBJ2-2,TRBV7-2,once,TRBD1,CASSSRTGLYTGELFF,TGTGCCAGCAGCTCGAGGACAGGGCTCTACACCGGGGAGCTGTTTTTT
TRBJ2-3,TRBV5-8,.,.,CASSSTSAESDTQYF,TGTGCCAGCAGCTCGACTAGTGCGGAGTCGGATACGCAGTATTTT
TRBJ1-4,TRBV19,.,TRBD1,CASTDRAATNEKLFF,TGTGCCAGTACCGACAGGGCTGCAACTAATGAAAAACTGTTTTTT
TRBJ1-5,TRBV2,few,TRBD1,CASRGRTGGNQPQHF,TGTGCCAGCCGAGGTCGGACAGGGGGCAATCAGCCCCAGCATTTT
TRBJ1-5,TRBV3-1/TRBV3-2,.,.,CASKSANQPQHF,TGTGCCAGCAAGTCAGCGAATCAGCCCCAGCATTTT
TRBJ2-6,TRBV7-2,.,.,CASSPPGVSGANVLTF,TGTGCCAGCAGCCCCCCAGGGGTCTCTGGGGCCAACGTCCTGACTTTC